This T cell receptor (beta chain) was recovered during a study of cytomegalovirus exposure and HLA in healthy donors. Details on this clone: The antigen remains undetermined.

The CDR3 spans 10 residues. The germline V gene has CDR1 MDHEN and CDR2 SYDVKM. Trimming stripped 8 bases from V and 5 bases from J, with 7 bases between. Study observations and caveats: Reportedly, cytomegalovirus status was diagnosed with high sensitivity and specificity.

The protocol was immunoSEQ multiplex PCR, while the TCRdb copy is restricted to in-frame clones and leaves out a portion. The sample shows roughly 56,000 clones, roughly 94% of them seen only once. V is TRBV28 and J is TRBJ2-7; D call uncertain. This clonotype was obtained from a man between 18 and 35 years old in good health and CMV-seronegative. Sequencing was done on a sample of PBMCs. Here the CDR3 reads CASQRNEQYF. In DNA form, the CDR3 reads TGTGCCAGCCAGAGGAACGAGCAGTACTTC. The complete variable domain, with remaining parts taken from reference TRBV28 and TRBJ2-7, reads DVKVTQSSRYLVKRTGEKVFLECVQDMDHENMFWYRQDPGLGLRLIYFSYDVKMKEKGDIPEGYSVSREKKERFSLILESASTNQTSMYLCASQRNEQYFGPGTRLTVT.